The 9 T cell receptor beta chains listed next were all sequenced from one sample in a study of blood T cell repertoires in COVID-19. Data came from immunoSEQ multiplex PCR; TCRdb stores just in-frame clones and leaves some out. This table holds 250,000 to 300,000 clones, roughly 86% found once. Source material: peripheral blood. The receptors derive from a man between 18 and 35 years old with active or convalescent COVID-19.

Written as DNA, the CDR3 is TGTGCCAGCAGCTTAAGGGGGGGTGAGCAGTTCTTC. Translating it yields CASSLRGGEQFF. The rearrangement links TRBV7-9 to TRBJ2-1; D is possibly TRBD2 (7 bases). The germline V gene has CDR1 SEHNR and CDR2 FQNEAQ (reference sequence). Trimming left V 2 bases short and J 9 bases short, with 8 bases between. CDR3 length: 12 amino acids.

The gene calls are TRBV6-6 and TRBJ1-5; D is undetermined. Trimming took 6 bases from V and 7 from J, leaving 16 bases between them. CDR3 length: 14 amino acids. Germline CDR1 reads MNHNY; CDR2 reads SVGAGI (reference sequence). The CDR3 coding sequence is TGTGCCAGCAGCCCGGTCATAGCCGAACAGCCCCAGCATTTT. Translation gives CASSPVIAEQPQHF.

The chain combines TRBV6-5 with TRBJ2-3; weak D call: TRBD2 (6 bases). V was shortened by 6 bases and J by 2 bases, with 15 bases between the two germline ends. The CDR3 totals 15 residues. CDR1 is MNHEY, CDR2 SVGAGI, per germline. In DNA form, the CDR3 reads TGTGCCAGCAGAGACGGGGCGGGATACACAGATACGCAGTATTTT. It encodes CASRDGAGYTDTQYF.

The chain carries TRBV11-3 and TRBJ1-1, with D unclear. CDR1 is SGHNT, CDR2 YENEEA, per germline. V was shortened by 5 bases and J by 7 bases, with 14 bases between the two germline ends. The CDR3 is 13 amino acids. The CDR3 DNA sequence: TGTGCCAGCAGCCCGCACGACGGGGTTGAAGCTTTCTTT. Encoded protein: CASSPHDGVEAFF.

This rearrangement joins TRBV19 to TRBJ1-1; the D is unclear. The germline V and J ends were trimmed by 4 bases and 1 base, with 7 bases remaining between them. This CDR3 has 13 residues. Germline-derived CDR1 and CDR2 are LNHDA and SQIVND (reference sequence). CDR3: CASSTHGNTEAFF. DNA of the CDR3: TGTGCCAGTAGTACTCACGGGAACACTGAAGCTTTCTTT.

This chain links TRBV11-3 with TRBJ2-1, with TRBD1 identical over 8 bases. The CDR3 contains 15 residues. In germline, CDR1 is SGHNT, CDR2 YENEEA. Trimming cost V 1 base and J 8 bases; bases outside gene matches: 7. The CDR3 sequence is CASSLVGQGPHEQFF. As DNA, the CDR3 is TGTGCCAGCAGCTTAGTAGGACAGGGTCCCCATGAGCAGTTCTTC.

The rearrangement links TRBV7-9 to TRBJ1-6; maybe TRBD1 (5 bases). This CDR3 region has 14 residues. Trimming took off 5 bases at V and 9 bases at J, with 14 bases between the two ends. Germline V gene sequence: CDR1 SEHNR, CDR2 FQNEAQ (reference sequence). The CDR3 bases are TGTGCCAGCAGCCTGGACAATAGTGGTTCACCCCTCCACTTT. It codes for CASSLDNSGSPLHF.

This clone was picked up a small number of times. The chain has TRBV19 and TRBJ1-5, with 7 bases aligning to TRBD1. V lost 3 bases, J lost 7 bases, and 9 bases stayed unmatched. CDR1 is LNHDA and CDR2 is SQIVND in the germline V gene (reference sequence). This CDR3 has 15 amino acids. Here the CDR3 reads CASSIGRQGEQPQHF. CDR3 sequence (DNA): TGTGCCAGTAGTATTGGGCGACAGGGTGAGCAGCCCCAGCATTTT.

The genes are TRBV6-2 or TRBV6-3 and TRBJ2-7; weak D call: TRBD2 (5 bases). Germline V gene sequence: CDR1 MNHEY, CDR2 SVGEGT. The V end was cut by 0 bases, the J end by 13 bases, with 22 bases between. The CDR3 spans 15 residues. Here the CDR3 DNA reads TGTGCCAGCAGTTACTCGGTTAAGACGGGATCCGACGGATACTTC. This translates into CASSYSVKTGSDGYF.